The 12 T cell receptor beta chains listed next were all sequenced from one sample in a study of control samples from healthy donors and cancer patients. The protocol was immunoSEQ multiplex PCR, while the TCRdb copy is restricted to in-frame clones and leaves out a portion. The profile shows about 160,000 clones, approximately 96% of them singletons. Sequencing used blood. These receptors all come from a woman aged 40 to 50 in good health.

The chain joins TRBV10-3 to TRBJ1-5, with unresolved D. The CDR3 loop spans 15 amino acids. Trimming shortened V by 0 bases and J by 3 bases, and 9 bases separated the two germline ends. CDR1 ENHRY and CDR2 SYGVKD come from the germline V gene. The CDR3 DNA follows: TGTGCCATCAGTGAGTCTGACTTACCCAATCAGCCCCAGCATTTT. Protein sequence: CAISESDLPNQPQHF.

Regarding this clone: One end of the junction varies from germline; a read error may be responsible. The chain recombines TRBV18 with TRBJ1-5; no definite D call. Germline V gives CDR1 KGHSH, CDR2 LQKENI. The CDR3 totals 14 residues. The DNA for the CDR3 is TGTGCCAGCTCCCCACGGGCGAGCAATCAGCCCCAGCATTTT. It translates to CASSPRASNQPQHF.

The chain has TRBV12-3 or TRBV12-4 and TRBJ2-7; TRBD1 might be the D (5 bases). The CDR3 spans 13 residues. The ends were cut back, 1 base at V and 5 bases at J, with 9 bases in the middle. In nucleotides, the CDR3 is TGTGCCAGCAGTTTAGGGACAAGTCACGAGCAGTACTTC. Its protein is CASSLGTSHEQYF.

The V gene is TRBV2, the J gene TRBJ1-1, with D unresolved. The CDR3 totals 11 residues. Germline CDR1 and CDR2: SNHLY and FYNNEI. V dropped 6 bases and J dropped 1 base, with 3 bases sitting between them. The CDR3 here is CASRENTEAFF. DNA of the CDR3: TGTGCCAGCAGAGAGAACACTGAAGCTTTCTTT.

J is TRBJ2-2 and V is TRBV4-3; D might be TRBD2 (5 bases). The ends were cut back, 0 bases at V and 1 base at J, with 12 bases in the middle. The CDR3 length is 17 residues. Germline assignment: CDR1 LGHNA and CDR2 YSLEER. In nucleotides, the CDR3 is TGCGCCAGCAGCCAAGACTTCCCGGGATTGAACACCGGGGAGCTGTTTTTT. Translation gives CASSQDFPGLNTGELFF.

The J gene is TRBJ1-5, the V gene TRBV18; no definite D call. Trimming took 3 bases from V and 7 from J, leaving 13 bases between them. Germline V CDR1 and CDR2: KGHSH, LQKENI. The CDR3 is made up of 14 amino acids. The CDR3 DNA follows: TGTGCCAGCTCACCCGATTATGAGACACAGCCCCAGCATTTT. Amino acids: CASSPDYETQPQHF.

This chain uses TRBV9 with TRBJ2-7; 7 nucleotides match TRBD2. Germline CDR1 and CDR2: SGDLS and YYNGEE. There are 13 residues in the CDR3. The trim removed 4 bases at V and 5 bases at J, leaving 6 bases unmatched. CDR3 nucleotides: TGTGCCAGCAGCCCCCATGGGAGGGACGAGCAGTACTTC. Protein sequence: CASSPHGRDEQYF.

Concerning this clone itself: Other DNA sequences in this specimen translate into the identical CDR3. This rearrangement joins TRBV28 to TRBJ1-2; 7 bases are a match to TRBD1. The CDR3 sequence is 17 residues long. Unmatched junction bases numbered 18, after V lost 7 bases and J lost 4 bases. Looked up from germline, CDR1 is MDHEN and CDR2 is SYDVKM. This chain's CDR3 is CASTPGGGTAVVYGYTF. For the CDR3, the DNA is TGTGCCAGCACCCCCGGGGGCGGGACAGCCGTTGTCTATGGCTACACCTTC.

Here the CDR3 DNA reads TGTGCCAGTAGTATAACGGGGCAGACAGGGACACGCAATCAGCCCCAGCATTTT. Residues: CASSITGQTGTRNQPQHF. The chain carries TRBV19 and TRBJ1-5; 7 bases are a match to TRBD1. Trimming at V came to 2 bases and at J to 2 bases, leaving 12 bases not matched to a gene. Looked up from germline, CDR1 is LNHDA and CDR2 is SQIVND (reference sequence). This CDR3 is built from 18 residues.

The V gene is TRBV12-5, the J gene TRBJ2-1, with 7 bases fitting TRBD1. Germline V lookup: CDR1 LGHNT, CDR2 FRNRAP. V shed 6 bases and J 3 bases; nucleotides not matched to a gene: 5. CDR3 length equals 14 residues. Here the CDR3 reads CASGGTEGYNEQFF. The CDR3 DNA sequence: TGTGCTAGTGGGGGGACAGAGGGCTACAATGAGCAGTTCTTC.

V usage is TRBV6-4 and J usage is TRBJ1-1, with D possibly being TRBD1 (5 bases). This CDR3 is built from 13 residues. Germline V gene lookup returns CDR1 MRHNA and CDR2 SNTAGT. The V gene lost 4 bases and the J gene lost 5 bases, with 11 bases spanning the gap. The CDR3 here is CASSAEGWTEAFF. DNA for the CDR3: TGTGCCAGCAGTGCGGAGGGGTGGACTGAAGCTTTCTTT.

The J gene is TRBJ1-5, the V gene TRBV7-2; D uncertain. Germline values: CDR1 SGHTA, CDR2 FQGNSA. V gave up 5 bases and J gave up 2 bases, with 16 bases separating them. This CDR3 has 16 residues. For the CDR3, the DNA is TGTGCCAGCAGCCCTCAGGTCGGCGGGGGCAATCAGCCCCAGCATTTT. This sequence encodes CASSPQVGGGNQPQHF.